This TCR beta chain was identified during a study of T cell responses to AZD1222 COVID-19 vaccine. Study-wide background: Pooled in the analysis were second doses at about 4 or about 12 weeks. Study-wide results and caveats: The donor cohort was predominantly white British with a female majority, and clonal diversity may have been underestimated. At study baseline, merely six AZD1222 recipients were seropositive.

In regard to this clone: Its target is unknown.

Only in-frame clones appear in the TCRdb table, and some are missing; sequencing was by immunoSEQ multiplex PCR. The sample records around 84,000 clones, 87% being singletons. The sequence came from an adult in good health. The specimen was peripheral blood, collected on day 0 of AZD1222 vaccination.

This CDR3 reads CASSSSRGGESLSGELFF. The CDR3 DNA sequence: TGCGCCAGCAGCTCCTCCCGAGGGGGGGAGAGTCTATCCGGGGAGCTGTTTTTT. The chain recombines TRBV5-1 with TRBJ2-2; possible D gene TRBD2, 7 bases. Germline CDR1 reads SGHRS; CDR2 reads YFSETQ. This CDR3 spans 18 amino acids. Trimming took 3 bases from V and 6 from J, leaving 24 bases between them.